This TCR beta chain stems from a study of radiotherapy plus CTLA-4 blockade in lung cancer. There are 16 residues in the CDR3. The V end lost 5 bases, the J end lost 1 base, and 16 bases lay between the germline ends. The germline V gene encodes CDR1 MDHEN and CDR2 SYDVKM. Here immunoSEQ multiplex PCR was the method, and the copy in TCRdb shows in-frame clones only, minus some. The sample has roughly 100,000 clones; around 80% are singletons. Sequenced material: peripheral blood, taken from a patient treated with radiotherapy plus ipilimumab. The sequence was collected from a human donor with non-small cell lung cancer that progressed on radiotherapy plus ipilimumab. This sequence joins TRBV28 and TRBJ2-3, with D unclear. The CDR3 DNA reads TGTGCCAGCAGTGGAAAGTCCGGCCGGGGCACAGATACGCAGTATTTT. This gives the protein CASSGKSGRGTDTQYF.